The clone carrying this TCR beta chain has only a few counts. Its matching antigen is unknown. This library used roughly 400 ng RNA and molecular barcoded adaptors spanning alpha/delta and beta/gamma chains. TCRdb re-called the reads through MiXCR, storing one row per CDR3 protein. The table lists 100,000 to 150,000 distinct CDR3 sequences, about 13% of them singletons. These data originate in a study of read filtering for tumor transcriptome and immune sequencing. For the study at large: By R-ISS, stages I, II and III held 8, 16 and 7 patients. Study-level results: RNA-seq captured clonotypes less deeply and reliably than IR-seq.

At the time of active disease, bone marrow was collected from every patient. V shed 8 bases, J shed 3 bases, and the junction held 8 bases outside the gene matches. CDR3 length equals 14 residues. Germline V gene lookup returns CDR1 SGHVS and CDR2 FQNEAQ. Sequenced material: a population of CD138-negative cells sorted from bone marrow. This sequence joins TRBV7-8 and TRBJ2-7; 9 bases agree with TRBD1. The receptor's source is a donor over 35 with multiple myeloma. For the CDR3, the DNA is TGTGCCAGCGGCTCAAGGACAGGGGACTACGAGCAGTACTTC. Its protein is CASGSRTGDYEQYF.